This T cell receptor beta chain derives from a study of shared clonotypes between healthy human individuals. Study findings and constraints: An anticipated effect of sequencing depth on clonotype sharing among donors was recognized. Naive CD4 clonotype sharing across a few donors was 4.5% to 6%.

Authors' analysis steps: Junction-only immunoSEQ data arrived without quality scores, meaning filtering differed. Using immunoSEQ multiplex PCR, the repertoire was profiled, and TCRdb retains in-frame clones only, with some absent. That table furnishes V, J and clone size, whereas the DNA furnished D and trimming. The sample consists of some 360,000 clones, around 67% of them appearing once. The germline V gene has CDR1 SGHRS and CDR2 YFSETQ. The length of the CDR3 is 13 residues. J lost 7 bases, V lost 6 bases, and 7 bases had no gene match. It was into CD45RA+ naive and CD45RA-negative memory subsets that the CD4+ cells were split. In the case of this clone: The antigen remains unidentified.

Sequencing was performed on memory CD4+ T cells sorted from blood. Sample subset: CD45RA-negative fraction. The chain joins TRBV5-1 to TRBJ2-1; 7 bases are shared with TRBD1. The TCR originated in a man aged 30-40 years in good health. The CDR3 region is CASNDDRVNEQFF. CDR3 coding DNA: TGCGCCAGCAACGATGACAGGGTGAATGAGCAGTTCTTC.